A single sample gave rise to the 24 T cell receptor beta chains below, sequenced in a study of response to subunit inactivated influenza vaccine. In TCRdb, the RT-PCR reads were re-called with MiXCR into one record per CDR3 protein. The table lists about 520,000 distinct CDR3 sequences, 6.5% to 8% of them singletons. Here the sequenced sample was PBMCs from blood, taken roughly 24 months after vaccination. These receptor sequences come from a man in his fifties or sixties who received an inactivated influenza vaccine.

With respect to this clonotype: This may stem from a read error, because a much larger clone lies one nucleotide away. V is TRBV6-6 and J is TRBJ1-2; D gene uncertain. This CDR3 has 13 amino acids. Germline V gene lookup returns CDR1 MNHNY and CDR2 SVGAGI (reference sequence). The DNA for the CDR3 is TGTGCCGGCAGTTACTCCAACATGGGGTACTACACCTTC. Translation gives CAGSYSNMGYYTF.

This chain links TRBV12-3 or TRBV12-4 with TRBJ1-2, with D possibly being TRBD1 (5 bases). The CDR3 loop spans 14 amino acids. The V end was cut by 2 bases, the J end by 3 bases, with 10 bases between. The CDR3 DNA reads as TGTGCCAGCAGTTTACAGGGTTTCGACTATGGCTACACCTTC. It translates to CASSLQGFDYGYTF.

This clonotype has a handful of counts. The chain carries TRBV18 and TRBJ1-1; D uncertain. V dropped 6 bases and J dropped 3 bases, with 14 bases sitting between them. CDR1 KGHSH and CDR2 LQKENI come from the germline V gene. CDR3 length: 14 residues. The CDR3 loop is CASSPGPVDTEAFF. The CDR3 coding sequence is TGTGCCAGCTCCCCGGGTCCAGTGGACACTGAAGCTTTCTTT.

This clonotype was detected a few times. The chain is built from TRBV28 and TRBJ2-3, with D uncertain. CDR1 and CDR2 from the germline V gene are MDHEN and SYDVKM. The CDR3 is made up of 16 amino acids. V was clipped by 2 bases and J by 1 base, with 13 bases between them. The CDR3 DNA reads as TGTGCCAGCAGTTTAAGGACCAACCTACGCACAGATACGCAGTATTTT. Amino acid sequence: CASSLRTNLRTDTQYF.

This clonotype was observed many times. The genes are TRBV5-1 and TRBJ2-3; 9 nucleotides align to TRBD2. The CDR3 runs 15 residues. V was clipped by 4 bases and J by 2 bases; unmatched bases: 5. Germline CDR1 and CDR2: SGHRS and YFSETQ. CDR3 coding DNA: TGCGCCAGCAGCCGCACTAGCGGGTTCACAGATACGCAGTATTTT. Its protein product is CASSRTSGFTDTQYF. Variable domain in full (rest from reference TRBV5-1 and TRBJ2-3): KAGVTQTPRYLIKTRGQQVTLSCSPISGHRSVSWYQQTPGQGLQFLFEYFSETQRNKGNFPGRFSGRQFSNSRSEMNVSTLELGDSALYLCASSRTSGFTDTQYFGPGTRLTVL.

This clonotype was recorded a few times. This rearrangement joins TRBV20-1 to TRBJ2-7, with 10 positions matching TRBD1. CDR1 is DFQATT and CDR2 is SNEGSKA in the germline V gene (reference sequence). With V trimmed by 3 bases and J by 3 bases, 2 bases remained unmatched. The CDR3 has 13 residues. The DNA of the CDR3 is TGCAGTGCTAGGGGACAGGGGTTCTACGAGCAGTACTTC. It translates to CSARGQGFYEQYF.

This chain joins TRBV4-3 and TRBJ1-4; D might be TRBD1 (6 bases). V dropped 1 base and J dropped 7 bases, with 16 bases sitting between them. This CDR3 has 16 residues. Germline CDR1 LGHNA, CDR2 YSLEER. CDR3 residues: CASSQGAQGGGEKLFF. The CDR3 DNA follows: TGCGCCAGCAGCCAAGGAGCCCAGGGAGGGGGTGAAAAACTGTTTTTT.

This clonotype has only a few counts. The chain has TRBV3-1 and TRBJ2-4; 7 bases align to TRBD2. Germline CDR1 is LGHDT and CDR2 is YNNKEL (reference sequence). J was trimmed by 6 bases and V by 4 bases; bases with no gene match: 6. The CDR3 loop spans 14 amino acids. The CDR3 loop reads CASSPVTGGNIQYF. CDR3 nucleotides: TGTGCCAGCAGCCCGGTGACGGGGGGAAACATTCAGTACTTC.

The chain joins TRBV4-1 to TRBJ2-1, with a tentative D call TRBD1 (5 bases). Germline CDR1 MGHRA, CDR2 YSYEKL. V was pared by 0 bases and J by 9 bases, with 9 bases between. The CDR3 contains 13 residues. CDR3 DNA sequence: TGCGCCAGCAGCCAAGATCCTGGGGCTGAGCAGTTCTTC. It specifies CASSQDPGAEQFF.

This clonotype was recorded at least ten times. The V call is TRBV12-3 or TRBV12-4, the J call TRBJ2-7, with 8 bases that match TRBD1. There are 14 residues in the CDR3. V shed 5 bases and J 4 bases; nucleotides not matched to a gene: 7. DNA of the CDR3: TGTGCCAGCAGTCCGAGACAGGGGCTATACGAGCAGTACTTC. Its protein is CASSPRQGLYEQYF.

This clonotype has a count of ten or more. This chain links TRBV6-5 with TRBJ2-2, with 8 nucleotides matching TRBD1. Per germline, CDR1 MNHEY and CDR2 SVGAGI. V gave up 4 bases and J gave up 7 bases; unmatched junction bases: 11. The CDR3 is 16 amino acids. This chain's CDR3 is CASSSDDRGYIGELFF. DNA for the CDR3: TGTGCCAGCAGTTCCGACGACAGGGGTTATATCGGGGAGCTGTTTTTT.

The genes are TRBV4-2 and TRBJ1-1; D gene unclear. Germline values: CDR1 LGHNA, CDR2 YNFKEQ. CDR3 length: 17 amino acids. Trimming removed 0 bases from V and 1 base from J, with 15 bases in between. CDR3 DNA: TGTGCCAGCAGCCAAGATCTCCTCGGGCCCGAGAACACTGAAGCTTTCTTT. Encoded protein: CASSQDLLGPENTEAFF.

The CDR3 DNA is TGTGCCAGCAGCTTAACGGGAGGGCCCCCCGAGCAGTACTTC. It yields the protein CASSLTGGPPEQYF. The V gene is TRBV11-2, the J gene TRBJ2-7; 8 nucleotides align to TRBD2. This CDR3 has 14 amino acids. Germline assignment: CDR1 SGHAT and CDR2 FQNNGV. Trimming removed 2 bases from V and 6 bases from J; junction bases left unmatched: 6.

This clonotype was observed a handful of times. The chain combines TRBV4-2 with TRBJ2-7, with 7 bases fitting TRBD2. Germline V lookup: CDR1 LGHNA, CDR2 YNFKEQ. The CDR3 has 19 amino acids. After removal of 1 base from V and 2 bases from J, the junction contained 17 bases not matched to a gene. DNA of the CDR3: TGTGCCAGCAGCCAAGTAGGGAGGGCGGTAGCGCCGGTTACCTACGAGCAGTACTTC. This gives the protein CASSQVGRAVAPVTYEQYF.

This clonotype has only a few counts. The CDR3 sequence is CASSLSSKTGTYEQYF. DNA of the CDR3: TGTGCCAGCAGCTTAAGCTCAAAGACAGGGACCTACGAGCAGTACTTC. The V call is TRBV7-9, the J call TRBJ2-7, with 7 positions matching TRBD1. CDR3 size: 16 residues. Germline V lookup: CDR1 SEHNR, CDR2 FQNEAQ (reference sequence). The J segment lost 2 bases and the V segment lost 2 bases, leaving 9 bases of the junction unmatched.

In the case of this clonotype: At one end, the junction sequence differs from germline, possibly due to a read error. The V call is TRBV7-9, the J call TRBJ2-1, with TRBD2 matching over 10 bases. Germline CDR1 is SEHNR and CDR2 is FQNEAQ (reference sequence). The CDR3 loop spans 15 amino acids. CDR3: CASSLAGAQGNEQFF. The CDR3 bases are TGTGCCAGCAGCCTAGCGGGGGCGCAAGGCAATGAGCAGTTCTTC.

This clonotype was seen many times. V is TRBV5-1 and J is TRBJ2-3; TRBD2 might be the D (5 bases). The germline V gene encodes CDR1 SGHRS and CDR2 YFSETQ. The V and J ends lost 3 bases and 0 bases respectively, with 8 bases between them. CDR3 length: 14 residues. The CDR3 region is CASSSGSSTDTQYF. In DNA, the CDR3 is TGCGCCAGCAGCTCGGGGTCTAGCACAGATACGCAGTATTTT.

This clonotype was observed many times. The chain joins TRBV20-1 to TRBJ1-5, with D possibly matching TRBD1 (5 bases). V was pared by 5 bases and J by 2 bases, with 16 bases between. Germline V CDR1 and CDR2: DFQATT, SNEGSKA (reference sequence). The CDR3 consists of 15 residues. CDR3 amino acids: CSAPQGGGGNQPQHF. In DNA, the CDR3 is TGCAGTGCTCCGCAGGGCGGGGGAGGCAATCAGCCCCAGCATTTT.

At least ten counts were recorded for this clonotype. This chain links TRBV7-8 with TRBJ2-2, with D unresolved. This CDR3 region has 11 residues. From germline, CDR1 is SGHVS and CDR2 FQNEAQ. V lost 7 bases and J 6 bases, leaving 6 bases between the germline ends. The CDR3 loop reads CASTGPGELFF. The CDR3 bases are TGTGCCAGCACGGGTCCCGGGGAGCTGTTTTTT.

The sample holds a few counts of this clonotype. V usage is TRBV5-1 and J usage is TRBJ1-1, with D unresolved. With 6 bases removed from V and 4 bases from J, the gap between germline ends came to 16 bases. The germline gives CDR1 SGHRS, CDR2 YFSETQ. There are 14 residues in the CDR3. The chain's CDR3 is CASKSRGWATEAFF. CDR3 DNA: TGCGCCAGCAAATCGCGGGGTTGGGCCACTGAAGCTTTCTTT.

This clonotype was observed many times. The V gene is TRBV13, the J gene TRBJ2-7; 7 bases are shared with TRBD1. The ends lost 0 bases at V and 1 base at J; junction bases unmatched: 3. Germline V gene lookup returns CDR1 PRHDT and CDR2 FYEKMQ (reference sequence). This CDR3 has 15 residues. This chain's CDR3 is CASSLGPRGSYEQYF. CDR3 bases: TGTGCCAGCAGCTTAGGGCCCAGGGGGTCCTACGAGCAGTACTTC.

The V and J genes are TRBV5-6 and TRBJ2-7; D is uncertain. Germline V gene data show CDR1 as SGHDT and CDR2 as YYEEEE. This CDR3 spans 14 amino acids. The germline V and J ends were trimmed by 0 bases and 2 bases, with 9 bases remaining between them. CDR3 sequence: CASSLGRNAYEQYF. Here the CDR3 DNA reads TGTGCCAGCAGCTTGGGACGTAATGCCTACGAGCAGTACTTC.

This clonotype has a handful of counts. The chain combines TRBV6-5 with TRBJ2-3, with no clear D. Trimming left V 0 bases short and J 0 bases short, with 7 bases between. CDR1 is MNHEY, CDR2 SVGAGI, per germline. The CDR3 runs to 15 residues. CDR3 bases: TGTGCCAGCAGTTACTCGCCCGTTAGCACAGATACGCAGTATTTT. This translates into CASSYSPVSTDTQYF.

This clonotype was counted a few times. The chain joins TRBV20-1 to TRBJ2-3, with 8 bases aligning to TRBD1. The germline V gene encodes CDR1 DFQATT and CDR2 SNEGSKA (reference sequence). The CDR3 runs to 15 residues. After removal of 2 bases from V and 8 bases from J, the junction contained 12 bases not matched to a gene. The CDR3 loop is CSARSMGQVSGTQYF. DNA for the CDR3: TGCAGTGCTAGATCAATGGGACAGGTCTCGGGTACGCAGTATTTT.